The clone carrying this T cell receptor beta chain appeared many times. This entry belongs to a study of CDR3 diversity in severe acne. The germline V gene encodes CDR1 DFQATT and CDR2 SNEGSKA (reference sequence). The V segment lost 6 bases and the J segment 4 bases; nucleotides outside the gene matches: 20. There are 17 residues in the CDR3. TCRdb passed the PCR reads through MiXCR, listing each CDR3 protein once. The profile covers under 95,000 distinct CDR3 sequences, with 45% to 55% appearing a single time and roughly a tenth taken by the ten largest. Sequenced input: blood. V usage is TRBV20-1 and J usage is TRBJ1-1; 7 nucleotides line up with TRBD1. The TCR comes from a male donor in good health, serving as a control. The CDR3 reads CSALGPTGPLISTEAFF. The CDR3 DNA follows: TGCAGTGCCCTGGGCCCGACAGGGCCCCTTATTTCCACTGAAGCTTTCTTT.